These 11 T cell receptor beta chains came from one sample sequenced in a study of blood T cell repertoires in COVID-19. TCRdb's copy holds only in-frame clones and misses some; the assay was immunoSEQ multiplex PCR. Here the sample spans hundreds of thousands of clones, roughly 80% being singletons. The material sequenced was PBMCs or T cells enriched from blood (not recorded which). The receptor set was obtained from a man aged 30-40 years with acute COVID-19.

The chain recombines TRBV2 with TRBJ1-1; 7 positions agree with TRBD1. This CDR3 has 14 amino acids. The germline V gene has CDR1 SNHLY and CDR2 FYNNEI. V gave up 2 bases and J gave up 3 bases; unmatched junction bases: 3. CDR3 DNA: TGTGCCAGCAGTGAAAAGGGGGCGGACACTGAAGCTTTCTTT. It specifies CASSEKGADTEAFF.

The chain employs TRBV18 and TRBJ2-1; D is unclear. The germline V gene has CDR1 KGHSH and CDR2 LQKENI. V was pared by 7 bases and J by 9 bases, with 22 bases between. This CDR3 is 15 amino acids long. The CDR3 nucleotides read TGTGCCAGCTTTCTAGACTCATACCCTGCCGGTGAGCAGTTCTTC. This sequence encodes CASFLDSYPAGEQFF.

V usage is TRBV6-5 and J usage is TRBJ1-4, with TRBD1 identical over 8 bases. CDR3 length: 13 residues. Germline V lookup: CDR1 MNHEY, CDR2 SVGAGI. The V gene end was trimmed by 6 bases and the J gene end by 11 bases; junction bases not matched to a gene: 8. CDR3 in DNA: TGTGCCAGCAGCCCCGACAGGGGATCGAAACTGTTTTTT. This encodes CASSPDRGSKLFF.

The chain joins TRBV3-1 (or the pseudogene TRBV3-2) to TRBJ2-1; 7 bases line up with TRBD1. Germline CDR1 LGHDT, CDR2 YNNKEL (reference sequence). V shed 4 bases and J 0 bases; nucleotides not matched to a gene: 3. This CDR3 comprises 15 residues. Here the CDR3 reads CASSLQGVSYNEQFF. DNA for the CDR3: TGTGCCAGCAGCCTTCAGGGGGTCTCCTACAATGAGCAGTTCTTC.

This rearrangement joins TRBV19 to TRBJ1-2, with TRBD1 matching 9 bases. This CDR3 region has 14 residues. V shed 5 bases and J 8 bases; nucleotides not matched to a gene: 9. Germline V gives CDR1 LNHDA, CDR2 SQIVND (reference sequence). The CDR3 DNA reads TGTGCCAGTAGTCGTACAGGGGGCTCGAGGGGCTACACCTTC. Its translation: CASSRTGGSRGYTF.

The rearrangement uses TRBV6-5 and TRBJ2-1; D remains unclear. V was pared by 4 bases and J by 7 bases, with 14 bases between. The CDR3 is 14 residues long. CDR1 is MNHEY and CDR2 is SVGAGI in the germline V gene. CDR3 residues: CASSFSRMRNEQFF. The CDR3 DNA reads TGTGCCAGCAGTTTTTCCCGGATGAGGAATGAGCAGTTCTTC.

This clone was picked up one time. The chain has TRBV7-8 and TRBJ1-2; 8 positions match TRBD1. The V segment lost 5 bases and the J segment 5 bases; nucleotides outside the gene matches: 13. From germline, CDR1 is SGHVS and CDR2 FQNEAQ. This CDR3 has 16 residues. This CDR3 reads CASSVIQGASRYGYTF. CDR3 coding DNA: TGTGCCAGCAGCGTAATTCAGGGGGCGAGTCGTTATGGCTACACCTTC. The complete variable domain, with remaining parts taken from reference TRBV7-8 and TRBJ1-2, reads GAGVSQSPRYKVAKRGQDVALRCDPISGHVSLFWYQQALGQGPEFLTYFQNEAQLDKSGLPSDRFFAERPEGSVSTLKIQRTQQEDSAVYLCASSVIQGASRYGYTFGSGTRLTVV.

In its sample, this clone was seen a few times. The rearrangement links TRBV4-2 to TRBJ1-2; the D gene is possibly TRBD1 (5 bases). V lost 1 base to trimming and J lost 8 bases, with 14 bases between them. The CDR3 is 14 residues long. The germline V gene encodes CDR1 LGHNA and CDR2 YNFKEQ. The CDR3: CASSQGGPQRGYTF. The DNA of the CDR3 is TGTGCCAGCAGCCAAGGGGGCCCCCAAAGGGGCTACACCTTC.

The rearrangement uses TRBV11-3 and TRBJ2-2, with D unresolved. Per the germline V gene, CDR1 is SGHNT and CDR2 is YENEEA. Deletions cut 3 bases from V and 1 base from J, with 6 bases between. CDR3 length: 14 amino acids. This CDR3 is CASSLSQNTGELFF. The CDR3 DNA reads as TGTGCCAGCAGCTTGAGCCAGAACACCGGGGAGCTGTTTTTT. The variable domain in full, with the rest retrieved from reference TRBV11-3 and TRBJ2-2, is EAGVVQSPRYKIIEKKQPVAFWCNPISGHNTLYWYLQNLGQGPELLIRYENEEAVDDSQLPKDRFSAERLKGVDSTLKIQPAELGDSAVYLCASSLSQNTGELFFGEGSRLTVL.

The gene calls are TRBV27 and TRBJ2-2, with D unresolved. CDR3 length equals 15 residues. The germline V gene encodes CDR1 MNHEY and CDR2 SMNVEV (reference sequence). Trimming removed 3 bases from V and 0 bases from J, with 8 bases in between. The CDR3 protein is CASSFFRANTGELFF. The CDR3 DNA sequence: TGTGCCAGCAGTTTCTTCCGAGCGAACACCGGGGAGCTGTTTTTT.

The rearrangement joins TRBV6-5 to TRBJ1-6, with 9 bases matching TRBD1. Germline CDR1 MNHEY, CDR2 SVGAGI. CDR3 size: 15 residues. The V and J ends lost 6 bases and 7 bases, in that order; junction bases with no gene match: 7. Here the CDR3 reads CASSQGQGSNSPLHF. The CDR3 nucleotides are TGTGCCAGCAGCCAAGGACAGGGGTCGAATTCACCCCTCCACTTT.